This T cell receptor beta chain stems from a study of PD-1 blockade in classical Hodgkin lymphoma. Overall study context: The study gave patients nivolumab 3 mg/kg intravenously every 2 weeks.

Only in-frame clones appear in the TCRdb table, and some are missing; sequencing was by immunoSEQ multiplex PCR. Of 35,000 to 50,000 clones listed, roughly two thirds are singletons. Specified time point: cycle 4 day 1 (C4D1), after five to seven weeks of nivolumab. Each patient's relapse followed autologous stem cell transplantation, and brentuximab vedotin exposure varied. The V segment lost 3 bases and the J segment 1 base; nucleotides outside the gene matches: 6. Germline V gives CDR1 MDHEN, CDR2 SYDVKM. This CDR3 is 16 amino acids long. The sequencing here drew on peripheral blood mononuclear cells (PBMCs), taken before the fourth cycle of nivolumab. The TCR sequence derives from a human donor with classical Hodgkin lymphoma. The genes are TRBV28 and TRBJ2-3; 8 bases map to TRBD2. CDR3 in amino acids: CASSLTTSGRTDTQYF. As DNA, the CDR3 is TGTGCCAGCAGTTTGACCACTAGCGGACGCACAGATACGCAGTATTTT.